This T cell receptor beta chain derives from a study of response to subunit inactivated influenza vaccine. Study-level points and caveats: The authors suggested that few new T cells are recruited per seasonal influenza vaccination.

The V and J ends lost 0 bases and 1 base respectively, with 3 bases between them. The CDR3 spans 13 residues. Germline V CDR1 and CDR2: MRHNA, SNTAGT. TCRdb passed the RT-PCR reads through MiXCR, listing each CDR3 protein once. The data contain a few hundred thousand distinct CDR3 sequences, approximately 7.7% of them singletons. This clonotype was seen many times. Antigen specificity is unknown. The sequenced sample was PBMCs from blood, obtained less than 30 months after vaccination. The J gene is TRBJ1-1, the V gene TRBV6-4, with D unclear. This clonotype originated in a man between 45 and 75 years old who received an inactivated influenza vaccine. CDR3 bases: TGTGCCAGCAGTGACTCGGAGAACACTGAAGCTTTCTTT. Translating it yields CASSDSENTEAFF.